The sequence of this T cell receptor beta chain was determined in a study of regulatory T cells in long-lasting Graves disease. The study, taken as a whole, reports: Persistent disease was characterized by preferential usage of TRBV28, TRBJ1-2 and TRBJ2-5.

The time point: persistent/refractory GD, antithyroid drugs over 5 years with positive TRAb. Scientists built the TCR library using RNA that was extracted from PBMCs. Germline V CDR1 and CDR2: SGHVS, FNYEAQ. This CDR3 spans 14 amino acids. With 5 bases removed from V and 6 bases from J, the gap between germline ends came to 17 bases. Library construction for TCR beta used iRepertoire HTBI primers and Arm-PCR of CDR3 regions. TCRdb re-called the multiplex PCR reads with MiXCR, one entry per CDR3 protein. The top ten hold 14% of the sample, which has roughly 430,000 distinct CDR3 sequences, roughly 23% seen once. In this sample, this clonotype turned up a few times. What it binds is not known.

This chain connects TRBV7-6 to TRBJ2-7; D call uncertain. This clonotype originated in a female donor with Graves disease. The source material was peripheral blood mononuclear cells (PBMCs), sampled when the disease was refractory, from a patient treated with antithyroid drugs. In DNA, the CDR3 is TGTGCCAGCAGCCAAGCCCATATGGTGGGCGAGCAGTACTTC. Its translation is CASSQAHMVGEQYF.